These 22 T cell receptor beta chains were all obtained from the same sample, sequenced in a study of blood T cell repertoires in COVID-19. Only in-frame clones appear in the TCRdb table, and some are missing; sequencing was by immunoSEQ multiplex PCR. In the table there are tens of thousands of clones, about 90% of which are singletons. The source material was peripheral blood. The receptors derive from a human donor in a cohort sampled during active COVID-19.

This sequence joins TRBV27 and TRBJ2-2, with 7 positions matching TRBD1. There are 14 residues in the CDR3. The trim removed 6 bases at V and 6 bases at J, leaving 7 bases unmatched. Germline CDR1 reads MNHEY; CDR2 reads SMNVEV (reference sequence). DNA for the CDR3: TGTGCCAGCAGCTCGAGGGACAGATCCGGGGAGCTGTTTTTT. Its translation is CASSSRDRSGELFF.

This chain joins TRBV28 and TRBJ2-4; possibly TRBD2 for D (6 bases). Germline CDR1 is MDHEN and CDR2 is SYDVKM. The V end lost 3 bases, the J end lost 2 bases, and 11 bases lay between the germline ends. The length of the CDR3 is 15 residues. The CDR3 reads CASSFGGASKNIQYF. As DNA, the CDR3 is TGTGCCAGCAGTTTTGGAGGGGCGTCCAAAAACATTCAGTACTTC. The variable domain in full, with the rest retrieved from reference TRBV28 and TRBJ2-4, is DVKVTQSSRYLVKRTGEKVFLECVQDMDHENMFWYRQDPGLGLRLIYFSYDVKMKEKGDIPEGYSVSREKKERFSLILESASTNQTSMYLCASSFGGASKNIQYFGAGTRLSVL.

The chain couples TRBV11-2 to TRBJ2-5; D is ambiguous. Trimming stripped 5 bases from V and 5 bases from J, with 9 bases between. CDR1 SGHAT and CDR2 FQNNGV come from the germline V gene. This CDR3 has 12 amino acids. The CDR3 loop is CASSPFGETQYF. DNA of the CDR3: TGTGCCAGCAGCCCCTTCGGGGAGACCCAGTACTTC.

The rearrangement links TRBV6-2 or TRBV6-3 to TRBJ2-7; D is possibly TRBD2 (6 bases). V was pared by 7 bases and J by 3 bases, with 22 bases between. Germline CDR1 is MNHEY and CDR2 is SVGEGT. The CDR3 runs to 16 residues. The CDR3 nucleotides are TGTGCCAGCATCCCCGAGGATCTAGCGCTGGGCTACGAGCAGTACTTC. Translated: CASIPEDLALGYEQYF.

This chain uses TRBV20-1 with TRBJ2-7; 11 bases agree with TRBD2. V was pared by 3 bases and J by 2 bases, with 6 bases of the junction left unmatched. This CDR3 has 15 amino acids. Germline V gene lookup returns CDR1 DFQATT and CDR2 SNEGSKA (reference sequence). The CDR3 DNA reads as TGCAGTGCTAGTGCGGGACTAGCGGTTACCTACGAGCAGTACTTC. Encoded protein: CSASAGLAVTYEQYF.

The rearrangement joins TRBV5-6 to TRBJ2-7; 10 positions agree with TRBD1. V lost 6 bases to trimming and J lost 3 bases; unmatched junction nucleotides: 12. The CDR3 is 16 residues long. CDR1 and CDR2 from the germline V gene are SGHDT and YYEEEE. CDR3 in DNA: TGTGCCAGCACCTGGGGGATAGGACAGGGGGTCTACGAGCAGTACTTC. Its translation is CASTWGIGQGVYEQYF.

A few counts support this clone. This sequence joins TRBV4-2 and TRBJ1-6; weak D call: TRBD1 (5 bases). The V end lost 1 base, the J end lost 7 bases, and 11 bases lay between the germline ends. The CDR3 extends over 15 amino acids. Germline lookup yields CDR1 LGHNA and CDR2 YNFKEQ. This CDR3 reads CASSQAKRQNSPLHF. As DNA, the CDR3 is TGTGCCAGCAGCCAAGCCAAAAGACAGAATTCACCCCTCCACTTT.

The chain links TRBV11-1 to TRBJ2-1; 8 bases align to TRBD1. V shed 8 bases and J 8 bases; nucleotides not matched to a gene: 8. Germline V gene sequence: CDR1 SGHAT, CDR2 FQDESV (reference sequence). This CDR3 has 13 residues. CDR3 residues: CASGRYRGDEQFF. CDR3 coding DNA: TGTGCCAGCGGGCGGTACAGGGGGGATGAGCAGTTCTTC. The whole variable domain, filled in from reference TRBV11-1 and TRBJ2-1, reads EAEVAQSPRYKITEKSQAVAFWCDPISGHATLYWYRQILGQGPELLVQFQDESVVDDSQLPKDRFSAERLKGVDSTLKIQPAELGDSAMYLCASGRYRGDEQFFGPGTRLTVL.

This chain connects TRBV5-4 to TRBJ2-4; TRBD2 agrees at 11 bases. Germline loops: CDR1 SGHNT, CDR2 YYREEE (reference sequence). CDR3 length: 17 amino acids. V lost 5 bases, J lost 2 bases, and 9 bases stayed unmatched. The CDR3 protein is CASRLAGGPGTKNIQYF. As DNA, the CDR3 is TGTGCCAGCAGATTAGCGGGAGGGCCGGGTACCAAAAACATTCAGTACTTC.

This chain joins TRBV6-5 and TRBJ1-4, with TRBD1 as a possible D gene (6 bases). Trimming took 7 bases from V and 4 from J, leaving 7 bases between them. This CDR3 contains 12 residues. From germline, CDR1 is MNHEY and CDR2 SVGAGI. CDR3 in amino acids: CASTRGNEKLFF. In DNA, the CDR3 is TGTGCCAGCACCAGGGGTAATGAAAAACTGTTTTTT.

The CDR3 DNA follows: TGTGCCAGTCGACAGGTGGGACGCTCCTACGAGCAGTACTTC. As protein: CASRQVGRSYEQYF. The chain couples TRBV6-5 to TRBJ2-7; weak D call: TRBD1 (6 bases). This CDR3 has 14 residues. Germline V gene data show CDR1 as MNHEY and CDR2 as SVGAGI. The V gene lost 9 bases and the J gene lost 0 bases, with 15 bases spanning the gap.

The chain is built from TRBV19 and TRBJ2-2; no clear D. The germline V gene has CDR1 LNHDA and CDR2 SQIVND (reference sequence). This CDR3 is 14 amino acids long. The V gene lost 7 bases and the J gene lost 2 bases, with 11 bases spanning the gap. Here the CDR3 DNA reads TGTGCCAGTACTATCGGTGTAAACACCGGGGAGCTGTTTTTT. This encodes CASTIGVNTGELFF.

The chain couples TRBV29-1 to TRBJ1-2; D may be TRBD1 (5 bases). Germline values: CDR1 SQVTM, CDR2 ANQGSEA. The V end lost 4 bases, the J end lost 6 bases, and 15 bases lay between the germline ends. The CDR3 runs to 13 residues. This CDR3 reads CSVGLLRQNGYTF. The DNA for the CDR3 is TGCAGCGTTGGCCTACTACGACAGAATGGCTACACCTTC. The whole variable domain, remainder taken from reference TRBV29-1 and TRBJ1-2, is SAVISQKPSRDICQRGTSLTIQCQVDSQVTMMFWYRQQPGQSLTLIATANQGSEATYESGFVIDKFPISRPNLTFSTLTVSNMSPEDSSIYLCSVGLLRQNGYTFGSGTRLTVV.

The V and J genes are TRBV18 and TRBJ2-2; 7 bases agree with TRBD2. V was pared by 9 bases and J by 4 bases, with 5 bases of the junction left unmatched. This CDR3 comprises 13 residues. Germline V CDR1 and CDR2: KGHSH, LQKENI. In DNA, the CDR3 is TGTGCCAGTAAAGCGGGAATCACCGGGGAGCTGTTTTTT. It yields the protein CASKAGITGELFF.

The rearrangement joins TRBV3-1 (or the pseudogene TRBV3-2) to TRBJ2-2; tentatively, D is TRBD2 (5 bases). In germline, CDR1 is LGHDT, CDR2 YNNKEL (reference sequence). V lost 3 bases and J lost 2, with 7 bases in between. CDR3 size: 14 residues. In DNA form, the CDR3 reads TGTGCCAGCAGCCACGGACTCAACACCGGGGAGCTGTTTTTT. Its protein is CASSHGLNTGELFF.

This rearrangement joins TRBV5-1 to TRBJ1-4, with TRBD1 identical over 7 bases. V lost 4 bases and J lost 3; bases outside the gene matches: 6. This CDR3 region has 15 residues. Germline V lookup: CDR1 SGHRS, CDR2 YFSETQ. CDR3 sequence (DNA): TGCGCCAGCAGCGCGGACAGGCAACCTAATGAAAAACTGTTTTTT. Amino acids: CASSADRQPNEKLFF. Combining the CDR3 with reference TRBV5-1 and TRBJ1-4 gives the whole variable domain KAGVTQTPRYLIKTRGQQVTLSCSPISGHRSVSWYQQTPGQGLQFLFEYFSETQRNKGNFPGRFSGRQFSNSRSEMNVSTLELGDSALYLCASSADRQPNEKLFFGSGTQLSVL.

The genes are TRBV5-1 and TRBJ1-1; D gene ambiguous. Trimming removed 3 bases from V and 0 bases from J, with 6 bases in between. The CDR3 contains 13 residues. Germline lookup yields CDR1 SGHRS and CDR2 YFSETQ. The CDR3: CASSSDMNTEAFF. DNA of the CDR3: TGCGCCAGCAGCTCAGACATGAACACTGAAGCTTTCTTT.

This chain uses TRBV9 with TRBJ2-1, with TRBD2 as a possible D gene (6 bases). Germline V CDR1 and CDR2: SGDLS, YYNGEE. CDR3 length: 15 amino acids. V lost 5 bases to trimming and J lost 0 bases, with 12 bases between them. In DNA, the CDR3 is TGTGCCAGCAGGCGGGGCAGCGCCTCCTACAATGAGCAGTTCTTC. It translates to CASRRGSASYNEQFF.

The chain uses TRBV20-1 and TRBJ2-6; 11 nucleotides line up with TRBD1. Germline V CDR1 and CDR2: DFQATT, SNEGSKA (reference sequence). CDR3 length: 16 amino acids. V was pared by 3 bases and J by 4 bases, with 5 bases of the junction left unmatched. The CDR3 region is CSASRDRGAGANVLTF. The CDR3 region has the DNA TGCAGTGCTAGTAGGGACAGGGGGGCCGGGGCCAACGTCCTGACTTTC.

J is TRBJ2-1 and V is TRBV2; D may be TRBD2 (6 bases). CDR1 and CDR2 from the germline V gene are SNHLY and FYNNEI. V was clipped by 5 bases and J by 6 bases, with 11 bases between them. The CDR3 loop spans 13 amino acids. CDR3: CASSLGLLNEQFF. In DNA form, the CDR3 reads TGTGCCAGCAGTCTGGGACTTCTCAATGAGCAGTTCTTC.

The chain is built from TRBV5-1 and TRBJ2-2; 14 bases match TRBD2. The CDR3 is made up of 16 amino acids. CDR1 is SGHRS, CDR2 YFSETQ, per germline. J gave up 6 bases and V 4 bases, and 5 bases lay outside the gene matches. The CDR3 loop is CASSIGLAGGPGELFF. For the CDR3, the DNA is TGCGCCAGCAGCATCGGACTAGCGGGAGGCCCCGGGGAGCTGTTTTTT.

This rearrangement joins TRBV15 to TRBJ1-2; D possibly corresponds to TRBD1 (6 bases). Germline V lookup: CDR1 LNHNV, CDR2 YYDKDF (reference sequence). The CDR3 extends over 14 amino acids. V was trimmed by 0 bases and J by 8 bases, leaving 13 bases between them. The CDR3: CATSRDRGLGGYTF. CDR3 DNA: TGTGCCACCAGCAGAGATAGGGGGTTGGGGGGCTACACCTTC.